These 26 T cell receptor beta chains were sequenced from one sample in a study of cytomegalovirus exposure and HLA in healthy donors. The method was immunoSEQ multiplex PCR; TCRdb's version includes in-frame clones alone and lacks a portion of them. Counted here are around 190,000 clones, roughly 81% occurring once; the ten biggest clones make up 0.95% to 1.5%. What was sequenced was PBMCs. These receptors were obtained from a woman younger than 45 in good health and CMV-seronegative.

V is TRBV5-6 and J is TRBJ1-6; D is undetermined. Between the trimmed V and J ends, which lost 4 bases and 2 bases, there was a span of 7 bases. This CDR3 region has 14 residues. Looked up from germline, CDR1 is SGHDT and CDR2 is YYEEEE. The CDR3 reads CASSLRTYNSPLHF. For the CDR3, the DNA is TGTGCCAGCAGCCTTCGTACCTATAATTCACCCCTCCACTTT.

The V gene is TRBV6-6, the J gene TRBJ1-5; 10 bases are a match to TRBD1. The ends lost 5 bases at V and 4 bases at J; junction bases unmatched: 5. The germline V gene encodes CDR1 MNHNY and CDR2 SVGAGI (reference sequence). This CDR3 contains 15 residues. The CDR3 loop reads CASSARTGGNQPQHF. The CDR3 bases are TGTGCCAGCAGTGCTCGGACAGGGGGTAATCAGCCCCAGCATTTT.

The chain has TRBV28 and TRBJ1-1; D not certain. V was trimmed by 10 bases and J by 0 bases, leaving 6 bases between them. The CDR3 has 11 amino acids. Germline CDR1 MDHEN, CDR2 SYDVKM. CDR3 loop: CATRVNTEAFF. The CDR3 region has the DNA TGTGCCACACGAGTGAACACTGAAGCTTTCTTT.

V usage is TRBV11-1 and J usage is TRBJ2-3; 8 bases line up with TRBD2. CDR3 length: 16 amino acids. V lost 3 bases and J lost 3; bases outside the gene matches: 8. Germline V gives CDR1 SGHAT, CDR2 FQDESV (reference sequence). This CDR3 is CASSFARGEPTDTQYF. The CDR3 DNA reads as TGTGCCAGCAGCTTTGCGCGGGGGGAGCCTACAGATACGCAGTATTTT. The full variable domain, in which reference TRBV11-1 and TRBJ2-3 provide the parts outside the CDR3, is EAEVAQSPRYKITEKSQAVAFWCDPISGHATLYWYRQILGQGPELLVQFQDESVVDDSQLPKDRFSAERLKGVDSTLKIQPAELGDSAMYLCASSFARGEPTDTQYFGPGTRLTVL.

The chain combines TRBV27 with TRBJ2-7; unclear D gene. The CDR3 spans 12 residues. Germline assignment: CDR1 MNHEY and CDR2 SMNVEV (reference sequence). V dropped 5 bases and J dropped 7 bases, with 12 bases sitting between them. In DNA form, the CDR3 reads TGTGCCAGCAGTCCCTCCGGAGTGGAGCAGTACTTC. It is translated as CASSPSGVEQYF.

The rearrangement joins TRBV4-1 to TRBJ2-7, with unresolved D. The V gene lost 0 bases and the J gene lost 0 bases, with 9 bases spanning the gap. Per the germline V gene, CDR1 is MGHRA and CDR2 is YSYEKL. The CDR3 is 15 amino acids. CDR3: CASSQDRYNSYEQYF. The CDR3 bases are TGCGCCAGCAGCCAAGATCGTTACAACTCCTACGAGCAGTACTTC.

This clone was observed once. The rearrangement joins TRBV19 to TRBJ2-6, with D hard to call. The V gene lost 7 bases and the J gene lost 0 bases, with 7 bases spanning the gap. The CDR3 is 14 amino acids. The germline gives CDR1 LNHDA, CDR2 SQIVND (reference sequence). The CDR3 reads CASIPRSGANVLTF. The CDR3 DNA reads TGTGCCAGTATCCCCCGCTCTGGGGCCAACGTCCTGACTTTC.

The chain joins TRBV4-1 to TRBJ2-7; 8 bases are shared with TRBD1. The ends lost 4 bases at V and 2 bases at J; junction bases unmatched: 10. The CDR3 is made up of 16 amino acids. Germline V gives CDR1 MGHRA, CDR2 YSYEKL. The CDR3 is CASSLRGQGNPYEQYF. As DNA, the CDR3 is TGCGCCAGCAGCCTCCGCGGACAGGGAAACCCCTACGAGCAGTACTTC.

The chain has TRBV29-1 and TRBJ2-5, with TRBD1 as a possible D gene (6 bases). With 0 bases removed from V and 5 bases from J, the gap between germline ends came to 22 bases. Germline V gives CDR1 SQVTM, CDR2 ANQGSEA. The CDR3 spans 17 residues. The CDR3 bases are TGCAGCGTTGAAGACCTTGGTTTCGGGGACAAGCGGGAGACCCAGTACTTC. Protein: CSVEDLGFGDKRETQYF.

V usage is TRBV15 and J usage is TRBJ2-5; 8 bases map to TRBD1. Germline V CDR1 and CDR2: LNHNV, YYDKDF (reference sequence). The CDR3 covers 15 residues. V lost 4 bases to trimming and J lost 4 bases; unmatched junction nucleotides: 8. CDR3 sequence reads: CATSTRTGQGETQYF. In nucleotides, the CDR3 is TGTGCCACCAGCACCCGGACAGGGCAGGGAGAGACCCAGTACTTC.

This sequence joins TRBV5-1 and TRBJ2-5, with TRBD2 matching 9 bases. The CDR3 has 15 residues. Unmatched junction bases numbered 7, after V lost 2 bases and J lost 5 bases. Looked up from germline, CDR1 is SGHRS and CDR2 is YFSETQ. The DNA for the CDR3 is TGCGCCAGCAGCTTAGTAGCGGGAGTGCGGGAGACCCAGTACTTC. Translated, it gives CASSLVAGVRETQYF.

This clone was seen once. The chain couples TRBV29-1 to TRBJ2-7; weak D call: TRBD2 (6 bases). CDR1 is SQVTM, CDR2 ANQGSEA, per germline. Trimming took 7 bases from V and 0 from J, leaving 10 bases between them. CDR3 size: 12 residues. The CDR3 sequence: CSAGSSSYEQYF. CDR3 in DNA: TGCAGCGCCGGGAGCAGCTCCTACGAGCAGTACTTC.

The rearrangement uses TRBV6-1 and TRBJ1-2, with D uncertain. This CDR3 contains 11 residues. Trimming left V 7 bases short and J 8 bases short, with 11 bases between. Germline V lookup: CDR1 MNHNS, CDR2 SASEGT. The CDR3 region is CASNEAFGYTF. The CDR3 DNA follows: TGTGCCAGCAATGAGGCTTTCGGCTACACCTTC.

This clone was seen a few times. This chain joins TRBV7-9 and TRBJ2-7, with 11 bases aligning to TRBD2. The CDR3 contains 14 residues. The V gene's germline CDR1 is SEHNR and CDR2 FQNEAQ (reference sequence). V dropped 6 bases and J dropped 3; count of bases not matched to a gene: 4. CDR3: CASRGTSGYYEQYF. For the CDR3, the DNA is TGTGCCAGCAGGGGGACTAGCGGATACTACGAGCAGTACTTC. Using reference TRBV7-9 and TRBJ2-7 for the parts outside the CDR3, the full variable domain is DTGVSQNPRHKITKRGQNVTFRCDPISEHNRLYWYRQTLGQGPEFLTYFQNEAQLEKSRLLSDRFSAERPKGSFSTLEIQRTEQGDSAMYLCASRGTSGYYEQYFGPGTRLTVT.

This chain joins TRBV6-5 and TRBJ1-2; 10 positions match TRBD1. CDR1 and CDR2 from the germline V gene are MNHEY and SVGAGI. The CDR3 has 15 amino acids. Losses at the gene ends were 6 bases for V and 4 bases for J; bases not matched to a gene: 8. The CDR3 sequence is CASSRRQGAGYGYTF. The CDR3 DNA reads TGTGCCAGCAGCCGCCGACAGGGGGCTGGCTATGGCTACACCTTC.

The chain couples TRBV7-9 to TRBJ1-2; D gene ambiguous. The CDR3 runs to 15 residues. V lost 1 base to trimming and J lost 0 bases, with 9 bases between them. Germline V gene data show CDR1 as SEHNR and CDR2 as FQNEAQ (reference sequence). CDR3 sequence: CASSLEVGANYGYTF. The CDR3 region has the DNA TGTGCCAGCAGCTTAGAAGTGGGAGCTAACTATGGCTACACCTTC. Full variable domain (missing parts from reference TRBV7-9 and TRBJ1-2): DTGVSQNPRHKITKRGQNVTFRCDPISEHNRLYWYRQTLGQGPEFLTYFQNEAQLEKSRLLSDRFSAERPKGSFSTLEIQRTEQGDSAMYLCASSLEVGANYGYTFGSGTRLTVV.

This sequence joins TRBV29-1 and TRBJ2-1; D is possibly TRBD1 (7 bases). With 0 bases removed from V and 9 bases from J, the gap between germline ends came to 21 bases. This CDR3 has 16 amino acids. The V gene's germline CDR1 is SQVTM and CDR2 ANQGSEA. The DNA of the CDR3 is TGCAGCGTTGAAGATCGGGAGAAGGGGGCACAGGGTGAGCAGTTCTTC. Its translation is CSVEDREKGAQGEQFF.

The genes are TRBV5-1 and TRBJ2-7; possible D gene TRBD1, 8 bases. V lost 1 base and J 3 bases, leaving 20 bases between the germline ends. Germline V lookup: CDR1 SGHRS, CDR2 YFSETQ. The CDR3 sequence is 17 residues long. CDR3 DNA sequence: TGCGCCAGCAGCTTGACAGGGGGGGAAATTTCTTACTACGAGCAGTACTTC. It translates to CASSLTGGEISYYEQYF.

The gene calls are TRBV4-1 and TRBJ1-1, with a possible D match to TRBD1 (6 bases). CDR1 MGHRA and CDR2 YSYEKL come from the germline V gene. V was cut by 4 bases and J by 5 bases, with 17 bases left in between. The CDR3 has 15 amino acids. CDR3 nucleotide sequence: TGCGCCAGCAGCCCACAGGGTGGGGGATATACTGAAGCTTTCTTT. The encoded protein is CASSPQGGGYTEAFF.

This clone was observed at least ten times. The V and J genes are TRBV10-3 and TRBJ1-5; D is possibly TRBD1 (6 bases). V lost 4 bases and J 3 bases, leaving 10 bases between the germline ends. Germline V gene lookup returns CDR1 ENHRY and CDR2 SYGVKD. CDR3 length equals 14 residues. In DNA, the CDR3 is TGTGCCATCAGTGGACAGGCGAACAATCAGCCCCAGCATTTT. Amino acids: CAISGQANNQPQHF.

The chain is built from TRBV6-5 and TRBJ1-5, with 7 bases that match TRBD1. V lost 4 bases and J lost 1; bases outside the gene matches: 4. CDR1 is MNHEY, CDR2 SVGAGI, per germline. CDR3 length: 15 amino acids. CDR3 loop: CASSFRGESNQPQHF. The CDR3 DNA sequence: TGTGCCAGCAGTTTCAGGGGGGAAAGCAATCAGCCCCAGCATTTT.

This chain joins TRBV19 and TRBJ2-1; tentative D call: TRBD2 (5 bases). V lost 3 bases and J 0 bases, leaving 9 bases between the germline ends. The CDR3 sequence is 15 residues long. In germline, CDR1 is LNHDA, CDR2 SQIVND (reference sequence). The CDR3 loop reads CASSINGDSYNEQFF. The CDR3 DNA follows: TGTGCCAGTAGTATTAACGGGGACTCCTACAATGAGCAGTTCTTC.

V and J are TRBV6-1 and TRBJ1-5; TRBD1 matches at 9 bases. Per germline, CDR1 MNHNS and CDR2 SASEGT. There are 14 residues in the CDR3. The junction had 6 bases not matched to a gene; V was cut back by 8 bases and J by 4 bases. CDR3 sequence: CASETGGANQPQHF. For the CDR3, the DNA is TGTGCCAGCGAGACAGGGGGTGCGAATCAGCCCCAGCATTTT.

The table lists this clone with a few counts. Other DNA sequences in the sample encode the same CDR3. The J gene is TRBJ1-2, the V gene TRBV29-1, with 7 bases aligning to TRBD1. The germline V gene encodes CDR1 SQVTM and CDR2 ANQGSEA. After removal of 4 bases from V and 6 bases from J, the junction contained 2 bases not matched to a gene. The CDR3 consists of 11 residues. For the CDR3, the DNA is TGCAGCGTTGGACAGGGAGATGGCTACACCTTC. Protein sequence: CSVGQGDGYTF.

The chain recombines TRBV28 with TRBJ1-3; possible D gene TRBD1, 6 bases. The CDR3 runs to 17 residues. V lost 2 bases and J 0 bases, leaving 14 bases between the germline ends. From germline, CDR1 is MDHEN and CDR2 SYDVKM. This chain's CDR3 is CASSLGRGRVSGNTIYF. CDR3 nucleotide sequence: TGTGCCAGCAGTTTAGGCAGGGGTCGCGTCTCTGGAAACACCATATATTTT.

For this clone: A read error may account for a junction end that differs from germline. The chain links TRBV15 to TRBJ1-4, with D possibly TRBD1 on 6 matching bases. CDR3 length: 15 amino acids. CDR1 is LNHNV, CDR2 YYDKDF, per germline (reference sequence). The CDR3 region is CATSRDRGAGTNSVF. The CDR3 DNA follows: TGTGCCACCAGCAGGGACCGGGGGGCCGGGACGAATTCTGTTTTT.